The T cell receptor beta chain described here comes from a study of shared clonotypes between healthy human individuals. Study-wide findings and caveats: Clonotype sharing among the donors was expected to vary with sequencing depth.

Original analysis: ImmunoSEQ only sent back junction sequences with no quality scores, so filtering was done differently. The repertoire was sequenced with immunoSEQ multiplex PCR; TCRdb's copy has only in-frame clones and lacks some. V, J and clone size were drawn from that table, and D and trimming were deduced from the DNA. The data contain millions of clones, over 85% of them singletons. The CDR3 extends over 15 amino acids. Germline CDR1 is SGDLS and CDR2 is YYNGEE. The junction had 5 bases not matched to a gene; V was cut back by 0 bases and J by 4 bases. Remarks on this clone: What it binds is unknown.

The sequencing input was naive CD4+ T cells sorted from blood. Subset indicated: CD45RA+ positively selected. The J gene is TRBJ1-1, the V gene TRBV9; TRBD1 agrees at 8 bases. This receptor was identified in a man aged 18-30 years in good health. In DNA form, the CDR3 reads TGTGCCAGCAGCGTAGTGGGGACAGGCCCCACTGAAGCTTTCTTT. This encodes CASSVVGTGPTEAFF.